This T cell receptor beta chain was identified in a study of blood T cell repertoires in COVID-19. Study-level background: Researchers got acute and convalescent COVID-19 samples from the United States, Italy and Spain.

The germline V gene encodes CDR1 MNHEY and CDR2 SVGAGI. The length of the CDR3 is 12 residues. Trimming cost V 4 bases and J 7 bases, with 10 bases left between them. Per the authors' pipeline: By means of reference gene primer amplification, nucleated cell counts were estimated. TCRdb's copy holds only in-frame clones and misses some; the assay was immunoSEQ multiplex PCR. The V and J calls and clone size come from that table; D and trimming were worked out from the DNA. The table has roughly 250,000 clones, 80% to 90% seen once. This chain joins TRBV6-5 and TRBJ1-2; D uncertain. Sequenced sample: peripheral blood. The source of this sequence is a woman between 45 and 60 years old with acute or convalescent COVID-19. The CDR3 protein is CASSLTGSGYTF. DNA of the CDR3: TGTGCCAGCAGTTTGACTGGAAGTGGCTACACCTTC.